These 10 T cell receptor beta chains were sequenced from one sample in a study of patients and donors after allogeneic stem cell transplantation (dated by TCRdb to about 2020). Preparation of the library involved RT-PCR. The instrument given in TCRdb is NextSeq 550. In-frame beta chains were kept once TCRdb had trimmed the public reads at Q25 with fastp and called clones with MiXCR. Under each unique CDR3 protein, matching rows form one entry showing the most common genes and DNA. The sample profile shows about 16,000 distinct CDR3 sequences; 25% to 30% of them were found once. About 35% of the sample rests with the top ten. Sequenced input: blood, either unsorted or a sorted T cell fraction (not recorded which). These receptors came from a human donor who was either an allogeneic HSCT recipient or a stem cell or donor lymphocyte infusion donor (not recorded which). It is not recorded whose cells these are; they may come from a transplant donor.

This clonotype was seen a single time. The rearrangement uses TRBV9 and TRBJ1-1; D perhaps matches TRBD1 (5 bases). This CDR3 is built from 13 residues. Germline V gene data show CDR1 as SGDLS and CDR2 as YYNGEE. Trimming removed 3 bases at V and 4 bases at J, with 10 bases between. The CDR3 DNA reads TGTGCCAGCAGCGAGTGGGGGGGCACTGAAGCTTTCTTT. It yields the protein CASSEWGGTEAFF.

This chain joins TRBV5-4 and TRBJ1-1, with D perhaps matching TRBD1 (5 bases). The V and J ends lost 1 base and 5 bases respectively, with 9 bases between them. The CDR3 has 13 amino acids. CDR1 is SGHNT, CDR2 YYREEE, per germline (reference sequence). This chain's CDR3 is CASSLTGRTEAFF. The DNA of the CDR3 is TGTGCCAGCAGCTTGACAGGCCGTACTGAAGCTTTCTTT.

The chain is built from TRBV5-1 and TRBJ1-2, with 10 bases identical to TRBD1. Germline CDR1 is SGHRS and CDR2 is YFSETQ. V lost 3 bases, J lost 5 bases, and 10 bases stayed unmatched. CDR3 length: 16 amino acids. The CDR3 DNA reads as TGCGCCAGCAGCTGGGGACAGGGGCCCTTGGGATATGGCTACACCTTC. Its translation is CASSWGQGPLGYGYTF.

In its sample, this clonotype was seen a few times. The genes are TRBV25-1 and TRBJ1-6; 7 bases are shared with TRBD1. CDR3 length: 16 amino acids. With V trimmed by 2 bases and J by 7 bases, 8 bases remained unmatched. CDR1 is MGHDK and CDR2 is SYGVNS in the germline V gene. This CDR3 is CASSETLTGKNSPLHF. CDR3 DNA sequence: TGTGCCAGCAGTGAAACCCTGACAGGGAAAAATTCACCCCTCCACTTT.

The chain recombines TRBV12-3 or TRBV12-4 with TRBJ2-1; D might be TRBD2 (6 bases). This CDR3 contains 15 residues. Trimming removed 0 bases at V and 2 bases at J, with 8 bases between. In DNA, the CDR3 is TGTGCCAGCAGTTTAGCGGGGGGACCCTACAATGAGCAGTTCTTC. This translates into CASSLAGGPYNEQFF.

V and J are TRBV27 and TRBJ1-5, with D possibly matching TRBD1 (5 bases). The CDR3 runs to 17 residues. Germline-derived CDR1 and CDR2 are MNHEY and SMNVEV (reference sequence). Trimming stripped 6 bases from V and 0 bases from J, with 18 bases between. The CDR3 here is CASSPGTEIYSNQPQHF. The CDR3 region has the DNA TGTGCCAGCAGCCCCGGGACGGAGATTTATAGCAATCAGCCCCAGCATTTT.

The rearrangement uses TRBV19 and TRBJ1-5; TRBD1 aligns across 9 bases. This CDR3 is 13 amino acids long. Germline values: CDR1 LNHDA, CDR2 SQIVND (reference sequence). Trimming removed 5 bases from V and 7 bases from J; junction bases left unmatched: 3. DNA of the CDR3: TGTGCCAGTAGTCCGGGACAGGGACAGCCCCAGCATTTT. This codes for CASSPGQGQPQHF.

This clonotype was observed a few times. This chain joins TRBV10-3 and TRBJ1-1, with 9 nucleotides matching TRBD1. Germline-derived CDR1 and CDR2 are ENHRY and SYGVKD. CDR3 length equals 13 residues. The V gene end was trimmed by 10 bases and the J gene end by 5 bases; junction bases not matched to a gene: 8. The CDR3 DNA sequence: TGTGCCACAAAACAGGGGGCTGGGACTGAAGCTTTCTTT. This translates into CATKQGAGTEAFF.

There are a few counts of this clonotype. The V gene is TRBV6-5, the J gene TRBJ1-1, with 8 positions matching TRBD1. This CDR3 contains 14 residues. Germline V gene lookup returns CDR1 MNHEY and CDR2 SVGAGI. The V segment lost 6 bases and the J segment 3 bases; nucleotides outside the gene matches: 6. The CDR3 protein is CASSRQGAYTEAFF. DNA for the CDR3: TGTGCCAGCAGCCGCCAGGGGGCTTACACTGAAGCTTTCTTT.

V and J are TRBV7-9 and TRBJ2-4; possibly TRBD1 for D (5 bases). V was shortened by 6 bases and J by 8 bases, with 26 bases between the two germline ends. From germline, CDR1 is SEHNR and CDR2 FQNEAQ (reference sequence). CDR3 length: 17 amino acids. CDR3 coding DNA: TGTGCCAGCAGTCTAGGGTCGAGGACACTAACCTTGGACATTCAGTACTTC. Its translation is CASSLGSRTLTLDIQYF.